Following are 30 T cell receptor beta chains from one sample sequenced in a study of cytomegalovirus exposure and HLA in healthy donors. Researchers ran the PCR with 60 Vbeta and 13 Jbeta primers. This table comes from immunoSEQ multiplex PCR, and its TCRdb copy is limited to in-frame clones, with some not included. The sample holds about 190,000 clones, just under 80% seen once. Sequenced material: PBMCs. Receptor source: a woman aged 25 to 45 in good health and CMV-seropositive.

V and J are TRBV15 and TRBJ1-2; D is unresolved. The length of the CDR3 is 11 residues. V lost 4 bases and J lost 3, with 3 bases in between. Germline CDR1 reads LNHNV; CDR2 reads YYDKDF (reference sequence). CDR3 coding DNA: TGTGCCACCAGCACAGACTATGGCTACACCTTC. Protein: CATSTDYGYTF.

CDR3 region: CASTLADSPLHF. CDR3 coding DNA: TGTGCCAGCACCCTGGCGGATTCACCCCTCCACTTT. This rearrangement joins TRBV28 to TRBJ1-6; D gene ambiguous. V lost 7 bases and J lost 8, with 9 bases in between. There are 12 residues in the CDR3. Germline-derived CDR1 and CDR2 are MDHEN and SYDVKM.

The chain has TRBV4-1 and TRBJ1-1; 7 positions agree with TRBD1. This CDR3 is 12 amino acids long. Trimming removed 3 bases from V and 6 bases from J; junction bases left unmatched: 1. CDR1 is MGHRA, CDR2 YSYEKL, per germline. CDR3 DNA: TGCGCCAGCAGCCAGACAGGGTCTGAAGCTTTCTTT. Translated: CASSQTGSEAFF.

This rearrangement joins TRBV14 to TRBJ2-7; TRBD2 matches at 7 bases. V shed 4 bases and J 3 bases; nucleotides not matched to a gene: 3. The CDR3 is 13 amino acids. Germline loops: CDR1 SGHDN, CDR2 FVKESK. The CDR3 sequence: CASSPSGIYEQYF. CDR3 coding DNA: TGTGCCAGCAGCCCTAGCGGAATCTACGAGCAGTACTTC.

This clone was observed once. The V gene is TRBV28, the J gene TRBJ1-1; weak D call: TRBD1 (6 bases). The ends were cut back, 3 bases at V and 4 bases at J, with 12 bases in the middle. The CDR3 length is 14 residues. The germline CDR1 and CDR2 sequences are MDHEN and SYDVKM. The CDR3 bases are TGTGCCAGCAGTTTGGGACACTCCGCCACTGAAGCTTTCTTT. Encoded protein: CASSLGHSATEAFF.

The rearrangement joins TRBV13 to TRBJ2-7; weak D call: TRBD1 (5 bases). V was clipped by 6 bases and J by 1 base, with 10 bases between them. The CDR3 is 13 residues long. From germline, CDR1 is PRHDT and CDR2 FYEKMQ (reference sequence). The CDR3 DNA follows: TGTGCCAGCAGTGTGGGGCAGTCCTACGAGCAGTACTTC. It codes for CASSVGQSYEQYF. The variable domain in full, with the rest retrieved from reference TRBV13 and TRBJ2-7, is AAGVIQSPRHLIKEKRETATLKCYPIPRHDTVYWYQQGPGQDPQFLISFYEKMQSDKGSIPDRFSAQQFSDYHSELNMSSLELGDSALYFCASSVGQSYEQYFGPGTRLTVT.

This chain joins TRBV7-9 and TRBJ1-6; D might be TRBD1 (5 bases). CDR1 and CDR2 from the germline V gene are SEHNR and FQNEAQ (reference sequence). This CDR3 region has 14 residues. V gave up 2 bases and J gave up 5 bases, with 7 bases separating them. For the CDR3, the DNA is TGTGCCAGCAGCTTATTCAGGGATAATTCACCCCTCCACTTT. It encodes CASSLFRDNSPLHF.

The V gene is TRBV2, the J gene TRBJ2-7; D unresolved. This CDR3 region has 14 residues. V lost 4 bases to trimming and J lost 3 bases, with 13 bases between them. Germline V gene lookup returns CDR1 SNHLY and CDR2 FYNNEI. In nucleotides, the CDR3 is TGTGCCAGCAGTGTGTTACAGACCAACTACGAGCAGTACTTC. It yields the protein CASSVLQTNYEQYF.

The chain employs TRBV2 and TRBJ2-1, with 8 bases matching TRBD2. The CDR3 totals 15 residues. In germline, CDR1 is SNHLY, CDR2 FYNNEI. V shed 3 bases, J shed 6 bases, and the junction held 7 bases outside the gene matches. The CDR3 sequence: CASSDGAGGSNEQFF. In nucleotides, the CDR3 is TGTGCCAGCAGTGACGGCGCGGGAGGTAGCAATGAGCAGTTCTTC.

The V gene is TRBV19, the J gene TRBJ2-7; D is perhaps TRBD2 (6 bases). V lost 3 bases to trimming and J lost 5 bases, with 20 bases between them. In germline, CDR1 is LNHDA, CDR2 SQIVND (reference sequence). The CDR3 loop spans 16 amino acids. CDR3 protein: CASSMVSWGTLDEQYF. CDR3 DNA: TGTGCCAGTAGTATGGTCTCATGGGGGACTCTCGACGAGCAGTACTTC. The entire variable domain, with the rest obtained from reference TRBV19 and TRBJ2-7, is as follows: DGGITQSPKYLFRKEGQNVTLSCEQNLNHDAMYWYRQDPGQGLRLIYYSQIVNDFQKGDIAEGYSVSREKKESFPLTVTSAQKNPTAFYLCASSMVSWGTLDEQYFGPGTRLTVT.

This rearrangement joins TRBV5-4 to TRBJ2-3; a weak D match, TRBD2 (6 bases). Germline V CDR1 and CDR2: SGHNT, YYREEE (reference sequence). The CDR3 is 14 amino acids. V was cut by 3 bases and J by 3 bases, with 11 bases left in between. The CDR3 is CASSSTRRTDTQYF. For the CDR3, the DNA is TGTGCCAGCAGCTCGACTAGAAGGACAGATACGCAGTATTTT.

The chain has TRBV27 and TRBJ2-7; TRBD1 matches 7 bases. The CDR3 extends over 14 amino acids. The V and J ends lost 8 bases and 1 base, in that order; junction bases with no gene match: 8. The germline V gene has CDR1 MNHEY and CDR2 SMNVEV (reference sequence). CDR3 DNA: TGTGCCAGCGGACGGGACAGTAGGTCCTACGAGCAGTACTTC. Its protein product is CASGRDSRSYEQYF.

V is TRBV9 and J is TRBJ2-2, with D perhaps TRBD1 (6 bases). The CDR3 spans 18 residues. The V end was cut by 2 bases, the J end by 0 bases, with 17 bases between. Germline assignment: CDR1 SGDLS and CDR2 YYNGEE. In DNA form, the CDR3 reads TGTGCCAGCAGCGTCCCTGAAAGGGGGACCGCGAACACCGGGGAGCTGTTTTTT. This translates into CASSVPERGTANTGELFF.

The rearrangement uses TRBV5-6 and TRBJ2-1, with 8 nucleotides matching TRBD2. V lost 0 bases, J lost 4 bases, and 6 bases stayed unmatched. This CDR3 is 16 amino acids long. The V gene's germline CDR1 is SGHDT and CDR2 YYEEEE. CDR3 nucleotide sequence: TGTGCCAGCAGCTTGGAAGCGGGAGTATCGTACAATGAGCAGTTCTTC. Its translation is CASSLEAGVSYNEQFF.

The gene calls are TRBV19 and TRBJ1-2, with D possibly TRBD1 on 6 matching bases. The germline CDR1 and CDR2 sequences are LNHDA and SQIVND (reference sequence). V was clipped by 5 bases and J by 2 bases, with 12 bases between them. This CDR3 comprises 14 residues. The CDR3 is CASSLRQANYGYTF. CDR3 nucleotide sequence: TGTGCCAGTAGTCTTAGACAGGCGAACTATGGCTACACCTTC.

The chain recombines TRBV7-9 with TRBJ2-1; 9 positions agree with TRBD1. Germline V CDR1 and CDR2: SEHNR, FQNEAQ (reference sequence). The CDR3 has 15 residues. J was trimmed by 4 bases and V by 5 bases; bases with no gene match: 6. This CDR3 is CASSPGQGTYNEQFF. DNA for the CDR3: TGTGCCAGCAGCCCAGGACAGGGGACGTACAATGAGCAGTTCTTC. Full variable domain (remainder filled in from reference TRBV7-9 and TRBJ2-1): DTGVSQNPRHKITKRGQNVTFRCDPISEHNRLYWYRQTLGQGPEFLTYFQNEAQLEKSRLLSDRFSAERPKGSFSTLEIQRTEQGDSAMYLCASSPGQGTYNEQFFGPGTRLTVL.

This sequence joins TRBV5-1 and TRBJ2-5; 14 positions match TRBD2. J gave up 3 bases and V 5 bases, and 3 bases lay outside the gene matches. This CDR3 region has 15 residues. Germline V gene lookup returns CDR1 SGHRS and CDR2 YFSETQ. CDR3 coding DNA: TGCGCCAGCAGATCGGGACTAGCGGGGGAAGAGACCCAGTACTTC. Translating it yields CASRSGLAGEETQYF.

This clone was counted a single time. The junction and the germline gene differ at one end; a read error may be behind it. The chain has TRBV2 and TRBJ2-2; 7 bases agree with TRBD1. Germline V lookup: CDR1 SNHLY, CDR2 FYNNEI. This CDR3 has 16 residues. The chain's CDR3 is CASSGQGVSNTGEPFF. In nucleotides, the CDR3 is TGTGCCAGCAGTGGCCAGGGGGTTTCGAACACCGGGGAGCCGTTTTTT.

This rearrangement joins TRBV7-6 to TRBJ1-3; 8 bases match TRBD1. Per the germline V gene, CDR1 is SGHVS and CDR2 is FNYEAQ. V trimming: 5 bases; J trimming: 2 bases; junction bases outside the gene matches: 5. The CDR3 is 15 amino acids. The CDR3, as DNA: TGTGCCAGCAGCCTCACGACAGGGGCTGGAAACACCATATATTTT. Protein sequence: CASSLTTGAGNTIYF.

The chain couples TRBV28 to TRBJ1-1; D gene ambiguous. Trimming removed 2 bases from V and 10 bases from J, with 11 bases in between. The V gene's germline CDR1 is MDHEN and CDR2 SYDVKM. The CDR3 has 12 residues. The CDR3 sequence is CASSLRGLGAFF. The DNA of the CDR3 is TGTGCCAGCAGTTTACGTGGACTGGGAGCTTTCTTT.

The V call is TRBV29-1, the J call TRBJ1-2; D ambiguous. The germline gives CDR1 SQVTM, CDR2 ANQGSEA. V was clipped by 3 bases and J by 8 bases, with 10 bases between them. This CDR3 has 11 residues. The CDR3 is CSVDGGSGYTF. CDR3 sequence (DNA): TGCAGCGTTGACGGAGGATCCGGCTACACCTTC.

The chain joins TRBV25-1 to TRBJ2-3; no firm D call. The germline CDR1 and CDR2 sequences are MGHDK and SYGVNS. The CDR3 consists of 14 residues. Trimming shortened V by 6 bases and J by 0 bases, and 10 bases separated the two germline ends. The DNA of the CDR3 is TGTGCCAGCAGGGGCAGTGGAAGCACAGATACGCAGTATTTT. Amino acid sequence: CASRGSGSTDTQYF.

The chain links TRBV5-1 to TRBJ2-7; possible D gene TRBD1, 6 bases. Trimming pared 4 bases from V and 3 bases from J, leaving 11 bases between. The CDR3 consists of 13 residues. In germline, CDR1 is SGHRS, CDR2 YFSETQ. DNA of the CDR3: TGCGCCAGCAGCCCAGGGGTGGGCTACGAGCAGTACTTC. Translated: CASSPGVGYEQYF. The variable domain in full, completed from reference TRBV5-1 and TRBJ2-7, reads KAGVTQTPRYLIKTRGQQVTLSCSPISGHRSVSWYQQTPGQGLQFLFEYFSETQRNKGNFPGRFSGRQFSNSRSEMNVSTLELGDSALYLCASSPGVGYEQYFGPGTRLTVT.

This sequence joins TRBV7-2 and TRBJ2-7; 11 nucleotides agree with TRBD1. There are 16 residues in the CDR3. CDR1 and CDR2 from the germline V gene are SGHTA and FQGNSA. V shed 4 bases, J shed 6 bases, and the junction held 11 bases outside the gene matches. CDR3 nucleotides: TGTGCCAGCAGCTCGGACAGGGGGCGAATGGCTATCGAGCAGTACTTC. Protein: CASSSDRGRMAIEQYF.

This clone was counted a few times. V usage is TRBV6-5 and J usage is TRBJ1-2; D uncertain. This CDR3 contains 15 residues. Between the trimmed V and J ends, which lost 4 bases and 5 bases, there was a span of 17 bases. Germline V lookup: CDR1 MNHEY, CDR2 SVGAGI. CDR3 in DNA: TGTGCCAGCAGTTTTAAAGTGAGCCCCGTTTATGGCTACACCTTC. It translates to CASSFKVSPVYGYTF.

The rearrangement links TRBV29-1 to TRBJ2-7, with 8 bases fitting TRBD1. The CDR3 runs 13 residues. Trimming took 6 bases from V and 0 from J; bases not matched to a gene: 4. Looked up from germline, CDR1 is SQVTM and CDR2 is ANQGSEA. This chain's CDR3 is CSVRTGISYEQYF. As DNA, the CDR3 is TGCAGCGTACGGACAGGGATCTCCTACGAGCAGTACTTC.

The chain carries TRBV6-6 and TRBJ1-2; 9 nucleotides align to TRBD1. The length of the CDR3 is 16 residues. V lost 1 base to trimming and J lost 6 bases; unmatched junction nucleotides: 9. CDR1 and CDR2 (germline): MNHNY, SVGAGI (reference sequence). As DNA, the CDR3 is TGTGCCAGCAGTTACTGGAGGACAGGGGCGGGTGATGGCTACACCTTC. Its protein is CASSYWRTGAGDGYTF.

The V call is TRBV6-6, the J call TRBJ2-7; D is possibly TRBD1 (6 bases). The CDR3 is 13 amino acids. Trimming cost V 5 bases and J 6 bases, with 14 bases left between them. The V gene's germline CDR1 is MNHNY and CDR2 SVGAGI (reference sequence). This CDR3 is CASSNRAALEQYF. CDR3 nucleotide sequence: TGTGCCAGCAGTAACAGGGCCGCCCTCGAGCAGTACTTC.

V usage is TRBV27 and J usage is TRBJ2-1; D may be TRBD2 (6 bases). Germline V gene data show CDR1 as MNHEY and CDR2 as SMNVEV (reference sequence). This CDR3 has 14 amino acids. Deletions cut 5 bases from V and 4 bases from J, with 12 bases between. The CDR3 protein is CASSPGTSYNEQFF. The CDR3 DNA follows: TGTGCCAGCAGTCCCGGGACTTCATACAATGAGCAGTTCTTC.

The V gene is TRBV28, the J gene TRBJ1-2; unclear D gene. The V end was cut by 3 bases, the J end by 3 bases, with 8 bases between. Per the germline V gene, CDR1 is MDHEN and CDR2 is SYDVKM. The CDR3 length is 13 residues. CDR3 DNA: TGTGCCAGCAGTTTTTTGGCGGACTATGGCTACACCTTC. Its protein is CASSFLADYGYTF.